This T cell receptor beta chain was recorded in a study of cytomegalovirus exposure and HLA in healthy donors. Deletions cut 6 bases from V and 4 bases from J, with 16 bases between. This CDR3 is built from 15 residues. Germline CDR1 and CDR2: SGHRS and YFSETQ. Whole-study findings and limits: When the data were analyzed later, several of the most significant clusters appeared to be linked to common viral pathogens.

In the case of this clone: As yet, its antigen is unknown.

PCR employed 60 Vbeta and 13 Jbeta primers. Authors' methods: A later analysis tallied some 80 million unique TCR beta chains, 9 million to 12 million of them shared. Only in-frame clones appear in the TCRdb table, and some are missing; sequencing was by immunoSEQ multiplex PCR. From that table come the V and J calls and clone size; the DNA was used to work out D and trimming. The repertoire consists of 95,000 to 150,000 clones, with over 60% occurring once and the leading ten covering around 3.9%. This clonotype was obtained from a human donor in good health. The source material was PBMCs. The gene calls are TRBV5-1 and TRBJ2-2; D is possibly TRBD2 (5 bases). Written as DNA, the CDR3 is TGCGCCAGCACCCCTAGCTACGGGCTCACCGGGGAGCTGTTTTTT. It is translated as CASTPSYGLTGELFF.